A single sample gave rise to the 32 T cell receptor beta chains below, sequenced in a study of cytomegalovirus exposure and HLA in healthy donors. Sequencing was performed with immunoSEQ multiplex PCR; in TCRdb, only in-frame clones are kept and a portion is missing. The table has approximately 140,000 clones, roughly 86% seen once. Sample: PBMCs. The source of these receptors is a woman in her thirties in good health and CMV-seronegative.

This clone turned up a few times. This chain connects TRBV18 to TRBJ2-3; 7 bases are shared with TRBD2. The CDR3 runs 15 residues. J lost 3 bases, V lost 4 bases, and 7 bases had no gene match. The germline V gene has CDR1 KGHSH and CDR2 LQKENI. The CDR3: CASSLSSGSTDTQYF. As DNA, the CDR3 is TGTGCCAGCTCACTTAGTAGCGGGTCAACAGATACGCAGTATTTT.

The chain is built from TRBV7-2 and TRBJ1-1; tentatively, D is TRBD1 (6 bases). Germline-derived CDR1 and CDR2 are SGHTA and FQGNSA. Between the trimmed V and J ends, which lost 5 bases and 0 bases, there was a span of 16 bases. The CDR3 sequence is 16 residues long. As DNA, the CDR3 is TGTGCCAGCAGCCCCCGTTCAGGGGTCATGAACACTGAAGCTTTCTTT. The encoded protein is CASSPRSGVMNTEAFF.

J is TRBJ2-5 and V is TRBV1; the table's D gene call, TRBD2, was not cross checked with the DNA. TRBV1 is reported as a pseudogene. CDR3 length equals 16 residues. In DNA form, the CDR3 reads TGCACCAGCAGCCGCTCCCCGGGGGATTGGCAAGAGACCCAGTACTTC. Translation: CTSSRSPGDWQETQYF.

The chain uses TRBV18 and TRBJ2-7; 7 bases are shared with TRBD1. The CDR3 loop spans 13 amino acids. CDR1 and CDR2 (germline): KGHSH, LQKENI. V lost 2 bases to trimming and J lost 9 bases; unmatched junction nucleotides: 7. DNA for the CDR3: TGTGCCAGCTCACCAACAGGCAGGGGGAGGCAGTACTTC. Its protein product is CASSPTGRGRQYF.

The rearrangement uses TRBV10-3 and TRBJ1-5; no definite D call. Germline CDR1 ENHRY, CDR2 SYGVKD. This CDR3 is built from 12 residues. V lost 6 bases and J lost 5, with 8 bases in between. This CDR3 reads CAISGDYQPQHF. The CDR3 DNA is TGTGCCATCAGCGGGGATTATCAGCCCCAGCATTTT.

The J gene is TRBJ2-1, the V gene TRBV7-3; the D gene is possibly TRBD2 (6 bases). This CDR3 contains 14 residues. V dropped 5 bases and J dropped 6 bases, with 14 bases sitting between them. CDR1 is SGHTA, CDR2 FQGTGA, per germline. CDR3 amino acids: CASSPGLNVNEQFF. DNA for the CDR3: TGTGCCAGCAGCCCAGGACTAAATGTCAATGAGCAGTTCTTC.

V and J are TRBV5-1 and TRBJ2-3; perhaps TRBD1 as D (5 bases). The CDR3 is made up of 14 amino acids. Germline V lookup: CDR1 SGHRS, CDR2 YFSETQ. V dropped 5 bases and J dropped 4 bases, with 14 bases sitting between them. CDR3 loop: CASRGQGTSDTQYF. The CDR3 DNA is TGCGCCAGCAGGGGTCAGGGAACATCAGATACGCAGTATTTT.

The gene calls are TRBV5-1 and TRBJ1-1; 9 bases map to TRBD1. Germline CDR1 is SGHRS and CDR2 is YFSETQ. V dropped 7 bases and J dropped 1; count of bases not matched to a gene: 8. The CDR3 has 15 amino acids. CDR3: CASGWTGVGNTEAFF. For the CDR3, the DNA is TGCGCCAGCGGGTGGACAGGGGTTGGGAACACTGAAGCTTTCTTT.

The chain links TRBV14 to TRBJ2-7, with a possible D match to TRBD1 (6 bases). Between the trimmed V and J ends, which lost 3 bases and 4 bases, there was a span of 10 bases. The germline V gene encodes CDR1 SGHDN and CDR2 FVKESK. The CDR3 extends over 13 amino acids. The CDR3 bases are TGTGCCAGCAGCCAGGCTACAGGGTACGAGCAGTACTTC. Its protein product is CASSQATGYEQYF.

The chain employs TRBV27 and TRBJ2-5; D is possibly TRBD2 (7 bases). Trimming left V 3 bases short and J 5 bases short, with 22 bases between. Germline CDR1 reads MNHEY; CDR2 reads SMNVEV (reference sequence). This CDR3 spans 17 amino acids. The CDR3 spells CASSFFRGALGVETQYF. DNA of the CDR3: TGTGCCAGCAGTTTCTTTCGGGGGGCTTTAGGAGTTGAGACCCAGTACTTC.

The CDR3 sequence is CASSLTGGGSYEQYF. As DNA, the CDR3 is TGTGCCAGTAGCCTGACAGGGGGAGGCTCCTACGAGCAGTACTTC. The chain joins TRBV19 to TRBJ2-7; 9 nucleotides agree with TRBD1. Unmatched junction bases numbered 6, after V lost 6 bases and J lost 0 bases. CDR1 and CDR2 (germline): LNHDA, SQIVND (reference sequence). This CDR3 contains 15 residues.

The V gene is TRBV6-6, the J gene TRBJ1-2; 8 bases fit TRBD1. The germline V gene encodes CDR1 MNHNY and CDR2 SVGAGI (reference sequence). This CDR3 has 13 amino acids. The V and J ends lost 7 bases and 5 bases, in that order; junction bases with no gene match: 6. The CDR3 DNA reads as TGTGCCAGCACCCAGACAGGGGATTATGGCTACACCTTC. Translated: CASTQTGDYGYTF.

The chain recombines TRBV28 with TRBJ2-1, with 9 nucleotides matching TRBD1. The CDR3 has 14 residues. With V trimmed by 9 bases and J by 1 base, 4 bases remained unmatched. Germline-derived CDR1 and CDR2 are MDHEN and SYDVKM. In nucleotides, the CDR3 is TGTGCCAGTTCCGGGACAGGGTCCTACAATGAGCAGTTCTTC. Residues: CASSGTGSYNEQFF.

The genes are TRBV28 and TRBJ1-2; D unclear. In germline, CDR1 is MDHEN, CDR2 SYDVKM. The CDR3 sequence is 14 residues long. V lost 2 bases and J 3 bases, leaving 10 bases between the germline ends. The chain's CDR3 is CASSLLREHYGYTF. CDR3 DNA: TGTGCCAGCAGTTTACTGAGAGAGCACTATGGCTACACCTTC.

This chain joins TRBV7-2 and TRBJ2-1; 8 positions agree with TRBD2. With 2 bases clipped from V and 7 bases from J, the junction kept 7 bases outside the gene matches. CDR3 length: 15 residues. The germline CDR1 and CDR2 sequences are SGHTA and FQGNSA. This CDR3 is CASSLWVLAGNEQFF. As DNA, the CDR3 is TGTGCCAGCAGCTTATGGGTGCTAGCGGGTAATGAGCAGTTCTTC. The full variable domain, its missing parts supplied by reference TRBV7-2 and TRBJ2-1, is GAGVSQSPSNKVTEKGKDVELRCDPISGHTALYWYRQSLGQGLEFLIYFQGNSAPDKSGLPSDRFSAERTGGSVSTLTIQRTQQEDSAVYLCASSLWVLAGNEQFFGPGTRLTVL.

This clone was found a few times. The chain employs TRBV11-2 and TRBJ2-7; D is uncertain. The CDR3 loop spans 14 amino acids. Germline lookup yields CDR1 SGHAT and CDR2 FQNNGV. Between the trimmed V and J ends, which lost 1 base and 2 bases, there was a span of 9 bases. In nucleotides, the CDR3 is TGTGCCAGCAGCTTAGGTTCCTACCCCTACGAGCAGTACTTC. Translation: CASSLGSYPYEQYF.

This clone has only one observation. CDR3 nucleotide sequence: TGCGCCAGCAGCCAAGAAGGGGACATCGCCGTGGGAAAACTGTTTTTT. It codes for CASSQEGDIAVGKLFF. The gene calls are TRBV4-1 and TRBJ1-4, with D perhaps TRBD1 (6 bases). CDR1 is MGHRA, CDR2 YSYEKL, per germline. The CDR3 is 16 residues long. V dropped 0 bases and J dropped 10 bases, with 18 bases sitting between them.

The chain is built from TRBV9 and TRBJ1-5, with 10 bases identical to TRBD1. The CDR3 spans 14 residues. CDR1 and CDR2 from the germline V gene are SGDLS and YYNGEE. J was trimmed by 5 bases and V by 4 bases; bases with no gene match: 3. The chain's CDR3 is CASSLTGGHQPQHF. The DNA of the CDR3 is TGTGCCAGCAGCTTGACAGGGGGCCATCAGCCCCAGCATTTT.

The chain recombines TRBV4-1 with TRBJ2-5, with 10 bases lining up with TRBD2. Germline V gene data show CDR1 as MGHRA and CDR2 as YSYEKL. The CDR3 is 15 amino acids. The junction had 6 bases not matched to a gene; V was cut back by 0 bases and J by 8 bases. This chain's CDR3 is CASSQDAASGSTQYF. As DNA, the CDR3 is TGCGCCAGCAGCCAAGATGCGGCTAGCGGGAGCACCCAGTACTTC.

This sequence joins TRBV15 and TRBJ2-3; TRBD2 matches at 8 bases. The J segment lost 2 bases and the V segment lost 6 bases, leaving 7 bases of the junction unmatched. The CDR3 totals 15 residues. Germline values: CDR1 LNHNV, CDR2 YYDKDF (reference sequence). DNA for the CDR3: TGTGCCACCAGTAAAGGCGGGGGGAACACAGATACGCAGTATTTT. Its protein is CATSKGGGNTDTQYF.

This sequence joins TRBV9 and TRBJ2-2; 8 positions match TRBD2. This CDR3 region has 14 residues. V shed 4 bases, J shed 5 bases, and the junction held 4 bases outside the gene matches. Per the germline V gene, CDR1 is SGDLS and CDR2 is YYNGEE. CDR3 in amino acids: CASSPGGRTGELFF. For the CDR3, the DNA is TGTGCCAGCAGCCCGGGGGGGCGAACCGGGGAGCTGTTTTTT.

The genes are TRBV19 and TRBJ2-1; TRBD2 aligns across 7 bases. Trimming removed 6 bases from V and 4 bases from J; junction bases left unmatched: 6. The CDR3 spans 14 residues. The germline V gene has CDR1 LNHDA and CDR2 SQIVND (reference sequence). For the CDR3, the DNA is TGTGCCAGTAGCCAATTGGGGGGGTACAATGAGCAGTTCTTC. Its protein product is CASSQLGGYNEQFF.

The chain carries TRBV4-3 and TRBJ2-3; possibly TRBD1 for D (5 bases). The V and J ends lost 3 bases and 1 base respectively, with 11 bases between them. Germline V gene sequence: CDR1 LGHNA, CDR2 YSLEER. The CDR3 loop spans 15 amino acids. This chain's CDR3 is CASSQDTQRTDTQYF. Here the CDR3 DNA reads TGCGCCAGCAGCCAGGACACACAACGCACAGATACGCAGTATTTT.

This clone was seen a handful of times. This rearrangement joins TRBV2 to TRBJ1-2; D not resolved. From germline, CDR1 is SNHLY and CDR2 FYNNEI. Trimming pared 9 bases from V and 5 bases from J, leaving 13 bases between. CDR3 length: 12 amino acids. The CDR3 DNA is TGTGCCAGTTCGGAGGCCCAATATGGCTACACCTTC. It is translated as CASSEAQYGYTF.

This chain links TRBV2 with TRBJ2-1; 7 positions match TRBD2. Germline CDR1 reads SNHLY; CDR2 reads FYNNEI. CDR3 length: 14 amino acids. Losses at the gene ends were 6 bases for V and 1 base for J; bases not matched to a gene: 3. The CDR3 sequence: CASRTSRSYNEQFF. For the CDR3, the DNA is TGTGCCAGCAGGACTAGCCGGTCCTACAATGAGCAGTTCTTC.

This clone appeared once. This rearrangement joins TRBV28 to TRBJ1-2; 11 bases match TRBD1. This CDR3 comprises 15 residues. Germline V CDR1 and CDR2: MDHEN, SYDVKM. V shed 3 bases, J shed 7 bases, and the junction held 7 bases outside the gene matches. DNA for the CDR3: TGTGCCAGCAGTTTCCCCGGACAGGGGGCGTCTGGCTACACCTTC. It specifies CASSFPGQGASGYTF.

The chain couples TRBV2 to TRBJ1-2; perhaps TRBD1 as D (5 bases). There are 11 residues in the CDR3. V dropped 8 bases and J dropped 4 bases, with 8 bases sitting between them. From germline, CDR1 is SNHLY and CDR2 FYNNEI. The CDR3 DNA reads TGTGCCAGCTCAACAGGCTATGGCTACACCTTC. This encodes CASSTGYGYTF.

The J gene is TRBJ2-1, the V gene TRBV9; 10 positions match TRBD2. The CDR3 covers 15 residues. J was trimmed by 2 bases and V by 2 bases; bases with no gene match: 1. Germline assignment: CDR1 SGDLS and CDR2 YYNGEE. The CDR3 DNA sequence: TGTGCCAGCAGCGTTCTAGCGGGGGCCTACAATGAGCAGTTCTTC. This sequence encodes CASSVLAGAYNEQFF.

The CDR3 nucleotides read TGTGCCAGCAGCTTTTCGGGAAGGAGCGGTAGCTCTGGAAACACCATATATTTT. Protein sequence: CASSFSGRSGSSGNTIYF. The chain has TRBV5-8 and TRBJ1-3; D gene ambiguous. The ends were cut back, 2 bases at V and 0 bases at J, with 18 bases in the middle. The germline CDR1 and CDR2 sequences are SGHTS and YDEGEE. This CDR3 is built from 18 residues. Together with reference TRBV5-8 and TRBJ1-3, the CDR3 gives the full variable domain: EAGVTQSPTHLIKTRGQQATLRCSPISGHTSVYWYQQALGLGLQFLLWYDEGEERNRGNFPPRFSGRQFPNYSSELNVNALELEDSALYLCASSFSGRSGSSGNTIYFGEGSWLTVV.

The chain employs TRBV2 and TRBJ2-3; D uncertain. V was clipped by 5 bases and J by 0 bases, with 9 bases between them. Germline V gene data show CDR1 as SNHLY and CDR2 as FYNNEI. This CDR3 comprises 14 residues. CDR3 coding DNA: TGTGCCAGCAGTTACCTTAGCAGCACAGATACGCAGTATTTT. It specifies CASSYLSSTDTQYF.

The rearrangement joins TRBV7-9 to TRBJ1-3; 9 bases are shared with TRBD1. V lost 5 bases and J lost 2; bases outside the gene matches: 7. Germline assignment: CDR1 SEHNR and CDR2 FQNEAQ (reference sequence). CDR3 size: 16 residues. CDR3 in DNA: TGTGCCAGCAGCCGCTGGACAGGGGCAACTGGAAACACCATATATTTT. Translating it yields CASSRWTGATGNTIYF.

The chain couples TRBV29-1 to TRBJ2-5, with TRBD2 identical over 15 bases. V lost 6 bases, J lost 5 bases, and 4 bases stayed unmatched. CDR1 SQVTM and CDR2 ANQGSEA come from the germline V gene. The CDR3 has 14 amino acids. CDR3 residues: CSVGLAGGRETQYF. The CDR3 nucleotides read TGCAGCGTGGGACTAGCGGGGGGAAGGGAGACCCAGTACTTC.